The next 24 T cell receptor beta chains were all read from a single sample in a study of blood T cell repertoires in COVID-19. TCRdb's copy holds only in-frame clones and misses some; the assay was immunoSEQ multiplex PCR. The table has fewer than 250,000 clones, 65% to 85% seen once. Sequencing was carried out using PBMCs or T cells enriched from blood (not recorded which). The receptors here all came from a woman in her thirties who had been exposed to COVID-19.

The rearrangement links TRBV7-2 to TRBJ2-7, with 11 bases identical to TRBD2. CDR3 size: 16 residues. The germline CDR1 and CDR2 sequences are SGHTA and FQGNSA. V was pared by 2 bases and J by 0 bases, with 3 bases of the junction left unmatched. The CDR3 loop is CASSLSGTSGSYEQYF. DNA for the CDR3: TGTGCCAGCAGCTTATCCGGGACTAGCGGCTCCTACGAGCAGTACTTC.

The chain recombines TRBV3-1 (or the pseudogene TRBV3-2) with TRBJ2-7; a possible D gene is TRBD1 (6 bases). V was pared by 4 bases and J by 4 bases, with 14 bases between. Looked up from germline, CDR1 is LGHDT and CDR2 is YNNKEL (reference sequence). The CDR3 loop spans 14 amino acids. The CDR3 here is CASSLSGTLYEQYF. The DNA of the CDR3 is TGTGCCAGCAGCCTTTCCGGGACACTATACGAGCAGTACTTC.

The chain joins TRBV5-1 to TRBJ2-3, with no clear D. V was pared by 3 bases and J by 2 bases, with 7 bases between. CDR3 size: 13 residues. From germline, CDR1 is SGHRS and CDR2 YFSETQ. Written as DNA, the CDR3 is TGCGCCAGCAGCTATCCTACCACAGATACGCAGTATTTT. Encoded protein: CASSYPTTDTQYF. Based on the CDR3 plus reference TRBV5-1 and TRBJ2-3, the full variable domain is KAGVTQTPRYLIKTRGQQVTLSCSPISGHRSVSWYQQTPGQGLQFLFEYFSETQRNKGNFPGRFSGRQFSNSRSEMNVSTLELGDSALYLCASSYPTTDTQYFGPGTRLTVL.

The chain has TRBV4-3 and TRBJ2-5; TRBD2 agrees at 12 bases. From germline, CDR1 is LGHNA and CDR2 YSLEER. CDR3 length: 16 residues. V lost 1 base to trimming and J lost 2 bases; unmatched junction nucleotides: 2. CDR3 coding DNA: TGCGCCAGCAGCCAAGGGCTAGCGGGGGGGCAAGAGACCCAGTACTTC. It is translated as CASSQGLAGGQETQYF.

This clone showed up just once. The chain's CDR3 is CASRDRGKGEQYF. CDR3 sequence (DNA): TGTGCCAGCAGGGACAGGGGAAAGGGGGAGCAGTACTTC. The V and J genes are TRBV3-1 (or the pseudogene TRBV3-2) and TRBJ2-7; 9 nucleotides align to TRBD1. CDR3 size: 13 residues. Germline V lookup: CDR1 LGHDT, CDR2 YNNKEL (reference sequence). V shed 6 bases and J 7 bases; nucleotides not matched to a gene: 7.

The chain is built from TRBV9 and TRBJ2-1; no reliable D call. V lost 0 bases and J lost 9, with 7 bases in between. Germline CDR1 reads SGDLS; CDR2 reads YYNGEE. CDR3 size: 12 residues. Here the CDR3 DNA reads TGTGCCAGCAGCGTAGGCACCAGTGAGCAGTTCTTC. Translation: CASSVGTSEQFF.

The V call is TRBV18, the J call TRBJ1-5; 7 bases align to TRBD1. The germline gives CDR1 KGHSH, CDR2 LQKENI. Trimming removed 6 bases from V and 2 bases from J; junction bases left unmatched: 7. The CDR3 sequence is 15 residues long. CDR3 bases: TGTGCCAGCTCCGGGACAGACGGGGGCAATCAGCCCCAGCATTTT. Translating it yields CASSGTDGGNQPQHF.

This clone was found once. V is TRBV19 and J is TRBJ1-4; 8 nucleotides agree with TRBD1. With V trimmed by 8 bases and J by 8 bases, 7 bases remained unmatched. CDR3 length: 13 amino acids. CDR1 and CDR2 from the germline V gene are LNHDA and SQIVND (reference sequence). CDR3 in DNA: TGTGCCAGTGAGGACAGGGTCCGCGAAAAACTGTTTTTT. Translation: CASEDRVREKLFF.

The chain uses TRBV20-1 and TRBJ2-2, with TRBD2 matching 9 bases. J lost 4 bases, V lost 3 bases, and 9 bases had no gene match. Germline V gene lookup returns CDR1 DFQATT and CDR2 SNEGSKA (reference sequence). This CDR3 has 16 amino acids. CDR3: CSASLAGGPGTGELFF. The CDR3 DNA sequence: TGCAGTGCTAGTTTGGCGGGGGGGCCGGGCACCGGGGAGCTGTTTTTT.

The chain is built from TRBV7-2 and TRBJ1-2; a weak D match, TRBD1 (6 bases). CDR3 size: 16 residues. Germline CDR1 SGHTA, CDR2 FQGNSA. V lost 2 bases and J 8 bases, leaving 21 bases between the germline ends. The CDR3 loop reads CASSLWRTAETGGYTF. In DNA, the CDR3 is TGTGCCAGCAGCTTATGGAGGACAGCGGAGACTGGAGGCTACACCTTC.

This chain connects TRBV7-2 to TRBJ1-2; D unresolved. The V and J ends lost 6 bases and 3 bases respectively, with 8 bases between them. Germline V gives CDR1 SGHTA, CDR2 FQGNSA. The CDR3 spans 12 residues. CDR3 region: CASRYQDYGYTF. In DNA form, the CDR3 reads TGTGCCAGCAGATATCAGGACTATGGCTACACCTTC.

The CDR3 reads CASSHPSSPGPTGQYF. Here the CDR3 DNA reads TGCGCCAGCAGCCACCCCTCATCCCCGGGTCCCACTGGGCAGTACTTC. The chain is built from TRBV4-1 and TRBJ2-7; D remains unclear. V lost 3 bases and J 9 bases, leaving 24 bases between the germline ends. CDR3 length equals 16 residues. The germline V gene has CDR1 MGHRA and CDR2 YSYEKL.

V is TRBV7-9 and J is TRBJ2-1; no clear D. Per germline, CDR1 SEHNR and CDR2 FQNEAQ (reference sequence). V was cut by 5 bases and J by 7 bases, with 12 bases left in between. The CDR3 loop spans 13 amino acids. The CDR3 nucleotides are TGTGCCAGCAGCCCTAAGGAGTGGAATGAGCAGTTCTTC. This sequence encodes CASSPKEWNEQFF.

This clone was found once. This chain uses TRBV7-9 with TRBJ2-5; the match to TRBD1 covers 11 bases. V trimming: 7 bases; J trimming: 4 bases; junction bases outside the gene matches: 11. Germline lookup yields CDR1 SEHNR and CDR2 FQNEAQ (reference sequence). The CDR3 loop spans 16 amino acids. The CDR3 loop reads CASNSGTGGSGETQYF. CDR3 DNA: TGTGCCAGCAACTCCGGGACAGGGGGATCTGGAGAGACCCAGTACTTC.

The chain links TRBV12-3 or TRBV12-4 to TRBJ1-2; 10 positions match TRBD1. CDR3 length equals 13 residues. J gave up 8 bases and V 3 bases, and 3 bases lay outside the gene matches. CDR3 protein: CASSLTGGGGYTF. For the CDR3, the DNA is TGTGCCAGCAGTTTGACAGGGGGCGGAGGCTACACCTTC.

A single count supports this clone. The rearrangement joins TRBV9 to TRBJ2-7; 13 nucleotides agree with TRBD2. CDR3 size: 16 residues. Germline trimming cut 4 bases from V and 2 bases from J; bases unmatched to any gene: 6. Germline CDR1 SGDLS, CDR2 YYNGEE. CDR3 nucleotide sequence: TGTGCCAGCAGCCCAGACGGACTAGCGGGGGCCTACGAGCAGTACTTC. Its translation is CASSPDGLAGAYEQYF.

The CDR3 bases are TGTGCCACACCAGAACTCCGGGACAGGGATTTTCGTCGCTCAGCCTACGAGCAGTACTTC. As protein: CATPELRDRDFRRSAYEQYF. The rearrangement links TRBV27 to TRBJ2-7, with 9 bases matching TRBD1. Germline V gives CDR1 MNHEY, CDR2 SMNVEV (reference sequence). This CDR3 region has 20 residues. After removal of 10 bases from V and 2 bases from J, the junction contained 27 bases not matched to a gene.

V and J are TRBV5-6 and TRBJ1-2, with D unclear. Trimming shortened V by 2 bases and J by 8 bases, and 10 bases separated the two germline ends. Germline assignment: CDR1 SGHDT and CDR2 YYEEEE. This CDR3 region has 12 residues. The CDR3 is CASSFGEEGYTF. The CDR3 DNA reads as TGTGCCAGCAGCTTCGGGGAGGAAGGCTACACCTTC.

The genes are TRBV4-1 and TRBJ1-2; possibly TRBD1 for D (5 bases). V dropped 1 base and J dropped 2 bases, with 20 bases sitting between them. Germline values: CDR1 MGHRA, CDR2 YSYEKL. The CDR3 length is 18 residues. DNA for the CDR3: TGCGCCAGCAGCCAAGGGCGGCTAGCGGTGGGGCGGAACTATGGCTACACCTTC. As protein: CASSQGRLAVGRNYGYTF.

The chain recombines TRBV2 with TRBJ2-7; tentatively, D is TRBD2 (5 bases). The CDR3 sequence is 14 residues long. The V end lost 7 bases, the J end lost 0 bases, and 13 bases lay between the germline ends. Germline values: CDR1 SNHLY, CDR2 FYNNEI. The CDR3 DNA sequence: TGTGCCAGCATGGCGGGCCGGAGCTCCTACGAGCAGTACTTC. Its protein product is CASMAGRSSYEQYF.

The chain combines TRBV7-9 with TRBJ2-7, with 7 bases lining up with TRBD1. The CDR3 covers 15 residues. Germline lookup yields CDR1 SEHNR and CDR2 FQNEAQ (reference sequence). The V segment lost 7 bases and the J segment 5 bases; nucleotides outside the gene matches: 14. The DNA of the CDR3 is TGTGCCAGCAACGAGTACAGGGGAAGTGGCAACGAGCAGTACTTC. This translates into CASNEYRGSGNEQYF.

The rearrangement links TRBV5-1 to TRBJ2-1, with D tentatively TRBD1 (6 bases). This CDR3 has 14 residues. V lost 2 bases to trimming and J lost 6 bases, with 12 bases between them. Germline-derived CDR1 and CDR2 are SGHRS and YFSETQ. The CDR3: CASSLQQGGNEQFF. CDR3 in DNA: TGCGCCAGCAGCTTACAACAGGGCGGCAATGAGCAGTTCTTC.

This rearrangement joins TRBV5-1 to TRBJ1-3; 9 bases map to TRBD1. The CDR3 runs to 16 residues. Trimming took 2 bases from V and 5 from J; bases not matched to a gene: 8. Per the germline V gene, CDR1 is SGHRS and CDR2 is YFSETQ. The CDR3 sequence: CASSFGDRGVRNTIYF. The CDR3 DNA reads TGCGCCAGCAGCTTTGGCGACAGGGGGGTCCGAAACACCATATATTTT.

The rearrangement uses TRBV20-1 and TRBJ1-2, with D unclear. The V end lost 3 bases, the J end lost 2 bases, and 10 bases lay between the germline ends. The germline V gene encodes CDR1 DFQATT and CDR2 SNEGSKA (reference sequence). The CDR3 loop spans 13 amino acids. CDR3 coding DNA: TGCAGTGCTAGTCACAGTCAGAACTATGGCTACACCTTC. This encodes CSASHSQNYGYTF.